The 6 T cell receptor beta chains below come from one sample, sequenced in a study of shared clonotypes between healthy human individuals. TCRdb's table, derived via immunoSEQ multiplex PCR, lists solely in-frame clones and lacks some. There are about 320,000 clones in the sample; roughly 84% occur only once, and roughly 16% lies in the top ten. Sequenced sample: memory CD8+ T cells sorted from blood. Subset specified: CD45RO+ cells pooled with CCR7-negative TemRA cells. The source is a man aged 18 to 29 in good health.

The rearrangement links TRBV4-1 to TRBJ2-4; TRBD2 might be the D (6 bases). Trimming took off 1 base at V and 0 bases at J, with 13 bases between the two ends. CDR1 is MGHRA, CDR2 YSYEKL, per germline. The CDR3 contains 17 residues. The CDR3 DNA reads TGCGCCAGCAGCCAAGTATGGCGGGGATTAGCCAAAAACATTCAGTACTTC. Amino acids: CASSQVWRGLAKNIQYF.

The chain links TRBV29-1 to TRBJ1-5, with 12 bases identical to TRBD1. Germline V gives CDR1 SQVTM, CDR2 ANQGSEA. There are 20 residues in the CDR3. The V and J ends lost 6 bases and 4 bases, in that order; junction bases with no gene match: 22. CDR3 bases: TGCAGCGTCACACTTTGGGTACCGGGACAGGGGGCTGGGGGGAATCAGCCCCAGCATTTT. Protein sequence: CSVTLWVPGQGAGGNQPQHF.

The gene calls are TRBV4-1 and TRBJ1-6; D perhaps matches TRBD1 (5 bases). This CDR3 is 17 amino acids long. Per the germline V gene, CDR1 is MGHRA and CDR2 is YSYEKL. With 1 base removed from V and 1 base from J, the gap between germline ends came to 11 bases. CDR3 nucleotides: TGCGCCAGCAGCCAAGGACGAAGGGGATCCTATAATTCACCCCTCCACTTT. Amino acid sequence: CASSQGRRGSYNSPLHF.

V gene TRBV6-7 combines with J gene TRBJ1-6; D is undetermined. TRBV6-7 carries the ORF label, with uncertain function. The CDR3 runs 18 residues. The V gene lost 8 bases and the J gene lost 0 bases, with 20 bases spanning the gap. The chain's CDR3 is CASDDPLVGFSYNSPLHF. CDR3 nucleotide sequence: TGTGCCAGCGACGACCCCCTAGTGGGGTTCTCCTATAATTCACCCCTCCACTTT.

This chain joins TRBV6-5 and TRBJ2-7; D unclear. The CDR3 totals 13 residues. V was trimmed by 2 bases and J by 3 bases, leaving 8 bases between them. Germline CDR1 MNHEY, CDR2 SVGAGI. CDR3 in amino acids: CASSYGEHYEQYF. The CDR3 DNA sequence: TGTGCCAGCAGTTACGGCGAACACTACGAGCAGTACTTC.

The CDR3 here is CASSTTGTGLHEQFF. CDR3 DNA sequence: TGTGCCAGCAGCACGACCGGGACAGGGCTCCATGAGCAGTTCTTC. The chain links TRBV4-2 to TRBJ2-1, with 9 bases lining up with TRBD1. The J segment lost 8 bases and the V segment lost 5 bases, leaving 10 bases of the junction unmatched. CDR1 and CDR2 (germline): LGHNA, YNFKEQ. The CDR3 consists of 15 residues.